These T cell receptor beta chains were read from a single sample in a study of shared clonotypes between healthy human individuals. Sequencing was performed with immunoSEQ multiplex PCR; in TCRdb, only in-frame clones are kept and a portion is missing. The sample holds more than 2 million clones; almost 96% are singletons and the top ten take roughly 0.13%. Sample: naive CD4+ T cells sorted from blood. The receptors stem from a man between 18 and 29 years old in good health. The CDR3 runs from the conserved cysteine through the conserved F or W. The D gene is left open where the match is weak. Clone size, where shown, is once, few, many, or a class for clones that have expanded.

j_call clone_size v_call d_call cdr3_nt cdr3_aa
TRBJ2-2 - TRBV4-3 - TGCGCCAGCAAAGGCCCAGCGACCGGGGAGCTGTTTTTT CASKGPATGELFF
TRBJ1-2 once TRBV4-1 - TGCGCCAGCAGCCAAGGTTGGGGAACTTATGGCTACACCTTC CASSQGWGTYGYTF
TRBJ2-3 - TRBV6-1 TRBD2 TGTGCCAGCAAGGGGACTAGCGGGATGCAAGGGTATTTT CASKGTSGMQGYF
TRBJ2-7 - TRBV29-1 TRBD1 TGCAGCGTACGACAGGGGGCGAGGGAGCAGTACTTC CSVRQGAREQYF
TRBJ2-7 - TRBV5-4 - TGTGCCAGCAGCTTGGCCCAGGGAAACTCCTACGAGCAGTACTTC CASSLAQGNSYEQYF
TRBJ1-1 once TRBV7-9 - TGTGCCAGCAGCTTCTATACAGTGAACACTGAAGCTTTCTTT CASSFYTVNTEAFF
TRBJ2-1 - TRBV18 - TGTGCCAGCTCACCACCGGCCCAGGGTGAGCAGTTCTTC CASSPPAQGEQFF
TRBJ1-2 - TRBV2 TRBD1 TGTGCCAGCAGTGCGGACAGGCTCTATGGCTACACCTTC CASSADRLYGYTF
TRBJ1-6 once TRBV30 - TGTGCCTGGAATAGGGCTTCACCCCTCCACTTT CAWNRASPLHF
TRBJ2-5 - TRBV19 TRBD2 TGTGCCAGTAGTAGTAGCGGGAGGGAGACCCAGTACTTC CASSSSGRETQYF
TRBJ1-4 - TRBV30 - TGTGCCTGGAGGGCGGGTGGGAATGAAAAACTGTTTTTT CAWRAGGNEKLFF
TRBJ2-7 - TRBV4-1 - TGCGCCAGCAGCAGGACAGAGTCCTACGAGCAGTACTTC CASSRTESYEQYF
TRBJ1-5 - TRBV7-9 TRBD1 TGTGCCAGCGCAAGGACAGGTGATCAGCCCCAGCATTTT CASARTGDQPQHF
TRBJ2-4 - TRBV30 - TGTGCCTGGAGTGTAAATGCCCGGGCCATTCAGTACTTC CAWSVNARAIQYF
TRBJ2-3 - TRBV5-1 - TGCGCCAGCAGCTTGGTTCAGAACACAGATACGCAGTATTTT CASSLVQNTDTQYF
TRBJ1-3 - TRBV9 - TGTGCCAGCAGCGTCGGGTCTGGAAACACCATATATTTT CASSVGSGNTIYF
TRBJ1-1 - TRBV6-5 - TGTGCCAGCAGTCCCGCCCCAGGGTACACTGAAGCTTTCTTT CASSPAPGYTEAFF
TRBJ2-3 - TRBV6-1 - TGTGCCACCTCCGTGTCTAGTCTGGGAGCGGATACGCAGTATTTT CATSVSSLGADTQYF
TRBJ2-7 - TRBV6-5 - TGTGCCAGCAGTTACTCGACACCGGGACCGTCCTACGAGCAGTACTTC CASSYSTPGPSYEQYF
TRBJ2-3 - TRBV4-2 TRBD2 TGTGCCAGCAGCCAAGATCGGGCGCTAGCGGGGAGACAAACCGACACAGATACGCAGTATTTT CASSQDRALAGRQTDTDTQYF
TRBJ2-5 - TRBV7-2 - TGTGCCAGCAGCTCGGGGGTAGCAGCAAACCAAGAGACCCAGTACTTC CASSSGVAANQETQYF
TRBJ1-6 - TRBV10-3 - TGTGCCATCAGGAATTTGGACTCTAATTCACCCCTCCACTTT CAIRNLDSNSPLHF
TRBJ1-5 - TRBV6-4 - TGTGCCAGCAGTTCCCTGACAGAGATTAGCAATCAGCCCCAGCATTTT CASSSLTEISNQPQHF
TRBJ1-1 - TRBV5-1 - TGCGCCAGCAGCTTGGCGGGTCCGAACACTGAAGCTTTCTTT CASSLAGPNTEAFF
TRBJ1-5 - TRBV7-2 - TGTGCCAGCAGCTTTGTGAAGGATCAGCCCCAGCATTTT CASSFVKDQPQHF
TRBJ1-4 - TRBV10-3 - TGTGCCATCAGTAGTCATGATGAAAAACTGTTTTTT CAISSHDEKLFF
TRBJ2-3 - TRBV30 - TGTGCCTGGAGTTCATCAGATACGCAGTATTTT CAWSSSDTQYF
TRBJ1-4 - TRBV4-2 TRBD1 TGTGCCAGCAGCCAAGACACGGGACAGAGGAATGAAAAACTGTTTTTT CASSQDTGQRNEKLFF
TRBJ1-5 - TRBV7-9 TRBD1 TGTGCCAGCAGCTCTTACGGGACAGGGTTCGGGCAGCCCCAGCATTTT CASSSYGTGFGQPQHF
TRBJ2-3 - TRBV18 - TGTGCCAGCTCACCGGGGCCCAAGGCAGATACGCAGTATTTT CASSPGPKADTQYF
TRBJ2-5 - TRBV30 TRBD2 TGTGCCAGCAGCAGGGGACTAGCGCAAGAGACCCAGTACTTC CASSRGLAQETQYF
TRBJ2-5 once TRBV28 TRBD1 TGTGCCAGCAGTTCCTCACCCCTGACAGGGGGAGAGACCCAGTACTTC CASSSSPLTGGETQYF
TRBJ2-5 - TRBV5-1 TRBD2 TGCGCCAGCAGCGCGGGACTAGCGGGGGGGCAGGAGACCCAGTACTTC CASSAGLAGGQETQYF
TRBJ2-1 - TRBV5-6 TRBD2 TGTGCCAGCAGCTCCTCTAGCGGGAGGAAGTACAATGAGCAGTTCTTC CASSSSSGRKYNEQFF
TRBJ1-2 - TRBV6-5 - TGTGCCAGCAGTTACTCGTCAGTCGGAGACTATGGCTACACCTTC CASSYSSVGDYGYTF